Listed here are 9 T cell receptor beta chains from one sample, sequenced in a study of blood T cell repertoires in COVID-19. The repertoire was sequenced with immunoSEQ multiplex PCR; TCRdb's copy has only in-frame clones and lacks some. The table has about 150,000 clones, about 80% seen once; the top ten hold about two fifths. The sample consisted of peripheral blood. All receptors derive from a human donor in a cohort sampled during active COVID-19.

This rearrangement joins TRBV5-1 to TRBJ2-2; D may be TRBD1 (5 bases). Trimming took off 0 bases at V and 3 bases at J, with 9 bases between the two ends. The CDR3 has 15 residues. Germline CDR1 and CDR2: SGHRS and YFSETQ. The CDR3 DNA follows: TGCGCCAGCAGCTTGGTTCCAGGGCACACCGGGGAGCTGTTTTTT. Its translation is CASSLVPGHTGELFF.

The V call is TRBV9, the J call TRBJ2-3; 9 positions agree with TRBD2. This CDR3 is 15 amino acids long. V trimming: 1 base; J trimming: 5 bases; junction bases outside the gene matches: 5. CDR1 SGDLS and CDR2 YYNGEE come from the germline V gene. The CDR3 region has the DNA TGTGCCAGCAGCGTATTAGCGGGGGCTAGAGATACGCAGTATTTT. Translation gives CASSVLAGARDTQYF.

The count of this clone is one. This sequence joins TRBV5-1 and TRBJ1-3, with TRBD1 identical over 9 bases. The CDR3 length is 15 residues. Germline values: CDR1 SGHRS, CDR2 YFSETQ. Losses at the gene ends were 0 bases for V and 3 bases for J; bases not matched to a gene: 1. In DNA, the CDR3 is TGCGCCAGCAGCTTGGGGACAGGGGATGGAAACACCATATATTTT. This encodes CASSLGTGDGNTIYF.

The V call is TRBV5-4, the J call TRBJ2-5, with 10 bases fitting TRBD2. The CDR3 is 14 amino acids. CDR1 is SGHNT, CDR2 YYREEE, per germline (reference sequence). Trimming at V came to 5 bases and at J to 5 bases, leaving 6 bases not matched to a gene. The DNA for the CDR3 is TGTGCCAGCAGTCTAGCGGGAGTGGATGAGACCCAGTACTTC. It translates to CASSLAGVDETQYF.

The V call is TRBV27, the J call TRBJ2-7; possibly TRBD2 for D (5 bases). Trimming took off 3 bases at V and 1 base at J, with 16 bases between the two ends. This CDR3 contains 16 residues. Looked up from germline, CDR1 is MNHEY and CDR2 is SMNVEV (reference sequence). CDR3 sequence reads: CASSLSGTNPSYEQYF. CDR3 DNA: TGTGCCAGCAGTTTGTCGGGAACGAATCCGTCCTACGAGCAGTACTTC.

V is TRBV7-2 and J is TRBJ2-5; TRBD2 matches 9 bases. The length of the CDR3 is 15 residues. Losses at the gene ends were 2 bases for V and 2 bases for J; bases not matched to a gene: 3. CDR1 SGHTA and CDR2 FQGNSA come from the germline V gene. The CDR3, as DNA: TGTGCCAGCAGCTTACCCACTAGCGGGCAAGAGACCCAGTACTTC. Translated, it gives CASSLPTSGQETQYF.

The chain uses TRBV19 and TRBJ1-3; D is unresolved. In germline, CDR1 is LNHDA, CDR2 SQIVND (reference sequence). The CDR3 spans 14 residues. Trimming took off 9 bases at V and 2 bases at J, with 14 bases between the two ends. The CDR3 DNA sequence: TGTGCCAGCAGGTCCCCGGGAGCTGGAAACACCATATATTTT. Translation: CASRSPGAGNTIYF.

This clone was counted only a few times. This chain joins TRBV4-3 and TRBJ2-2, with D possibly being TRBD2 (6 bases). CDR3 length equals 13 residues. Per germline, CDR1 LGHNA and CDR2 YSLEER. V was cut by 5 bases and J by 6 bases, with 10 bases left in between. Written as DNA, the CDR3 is TGCGCCAGCAGCAAATTAGCGGCCGGGGAGCTGTTTTTT. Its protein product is CASSKLAAGELFF.

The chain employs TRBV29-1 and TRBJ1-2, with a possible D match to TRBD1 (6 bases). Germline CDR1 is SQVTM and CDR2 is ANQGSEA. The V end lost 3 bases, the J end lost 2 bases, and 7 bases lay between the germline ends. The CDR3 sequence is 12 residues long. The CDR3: CSVDQGNYGYTF. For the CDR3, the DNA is TGCAGCGTTGACCAGGGGAACTATGGCTACACCTTC.